These 7 T cell receptor beta chains originate from one sample sequenced in a study of kidney transplant recipient with SARS-CoV-2 infection (dated by TCRdb to the early 2020s). This sample's time point label indicates: pre-pandemic baseline sample and day 111 after first positive SARS-CoV-2 test. This sample was sequenced with an Illumina MiSeq. TCRdb cleaned the public reads at Q25 with fastp, built clones with MiXCR and kept in-frame beta chains. Merged by CDR3 protein, the rows form single entries marked with the most common genes and DNA. Present in this sample are 200,000 to 300,000 distinct CDR3 sequences, under 30% of which were seen just once. The ten largest clones capture 6% to 8.5% of the sample. Source: a blood sample, taken at baseline and on day 111 from a kidney transplant recipient. These receptors originate from a male patient aged 25-45 years who had COVID-19 and was a kidney transplant recipient. After transplantation, some T cells may belong to the graft donor instead of the recipient.

In this sample, this clonotype turned up many times. This chain uses TRBV25-1 with TRBJ2-5, with a possible D match to TRBD2 (6 bases). The CDR3 runs 17 residues. Germline V lookup: CDR1 MGHDK, CDR2 SYGVNS. V was shortened by 4 bases and J by 5 bases, with 23 bases between the two germline ends. This CDR3 reads CASSGLGYPGVEETQYF. CDR3 nucleotides: TGTGCCAGCAGTGGCCTCGGATACCCGGGAGTTGAGGAGACCCAGTACTTC. The full variable domain, its missing parts supplied by reference TRBV25-1 and TRBJ2-5, is EADIYQTPRYLVIGTGKKITLECSQTMGHDKMYWYQQDPGMELHLIHYSYGVNSTEKGDLSSESTVSRIRTEHFPLTLESARPSHTSQYLCASSGLGYPGVEETQYFGPGTRLLVL.

The V gene is TRBV7-3, the J gene TRBJ1-2, with unresolved D. The CDR3 is 17 residues long. The V end lost 5 bases, the J end lost 4 bases, and 23 bases lay between the germline ends. Per germline, CDR1 SGHTA and CDR2 FQGTGA. CDR3 loop: CASSRHVDAWKTYGYTF. DNA for the CDR3: TGTGCCAGCAGCCGCCACGTAGACGCTTGGAAGACCTATGGCTACACCTTC. Based on the CDR3 plus reference TRBV7-3 and TRBJ1-2, the full variable domain is GAGVSQTPSNKVTEKGKYVELRCDPISGHTALYWYRQSLGQGPEFLIYFQGTGAADDSGLPNDRFFAVRPEGSVSTLKIQRTERGDSAVYLCASSRHVDAWKTYGYTFGSGTRLTVV.

The CDR3 DNA reads TGTGCCAGCAGGCTCTTCGTACCAGGAAAGACCTTTGGCTACACCTTC. Translation: CASRLFVPGKTFGYTF. This chain links TRBV5-4 with TRBJ2-4; D remains ambiguous. Judging by the DNA end, TRBJ1-2 fits better; the J call may be wrong. Looked up from germline, CDR1 is SGHNT and CDR2 is YYREEE (reference sequence). This CDR3 contains 16 residues.

This clonotype occurred many times. This chain links TRBV6-8 with TRBJ2-1, with TRBD1 identical over 8 bases. Germline loops: CDR1 MNHGY, CDR2 SAAAGT. The CDR3 spans 11 residues. The junction had 0 bases not matched to a gene; V was cut back by 5 bases and J by 9 bases. In DNA form, the CDR3 reads TGTGCCAGCAGTGACAGGGGTGAGCAGTTCTTC. Amino acids: CASSDRGEQFF.

J is TRBJ2-1 and V is TRBV11-3; 7 bases match TRBD1. V was clipped by 8 bases and J by 0 bases; unmatched bases: 7. This CDR3 region has 15 residues. From germline, CDR1 is SGHNT and CDR2 YENEEA. CDR3 sequence (DNA): TGTGCCAGCGCACAAAGACAGGGCTCCTACAATGAGCAGTTCTTC. Its protein is CASAQRQGSYNEQFF. The complete variable domain, with remaining parts taken from reference TRBV11-3 and TRBJ2-1, reads EAGVVQSPRYKIIEKKQPVAFWCNPISGHNTLYWYLQNLGQGPELLIRYENEEAVDDSQLPKDRFSAERLKGVDSTLKIQPAELGDSAVYLCASAQRQGSYNEQFFGPGTRLTVL.

This clonotype has ten or more counts. V and J are TRBV12-5 and TRBJ1-2; tentative D call: TRBD1 (5 bases). This CDR3 is 17 amino acids long. Trimming removed 2 bases at V and 4 bases at J, with 20 bases between. Germline V CDR1 and CDR2: LGHNT, FRNRAP. The CDR3 here is CASGLISLQGKTYGYTF. The CDR3 nucleotides read TGTGCTAGTGGTTTGATATCTTTGCAGGGAAAGACCTATGGCTACACCTTC. The full variable domain, in which reference TRBV12-5 and TRBJ1-2 provide the parts outside the CDR3, is DARVTQTPRHKVTEMGQEVTMRCQPILGHNTVFWYRQTMMQGLELLAYFRNRAPLDDSGMPKDRFSAEMPDATLATLKIQPSEPRDSAVYFCASGLISLQGKTYGYTFGSGTRLTVV.

The chain joins TRBV6-4 to TRBJ1-2; D is unresolved. The germline V and J ends were trimmed by 5 bases and 7 bases, with 26 bases remaining between them. Germline V gives CDR1 MRHNA, CDR2 SNTAGT. This CDR3 spans 17 amino acids. The CDR3 DNA is TGTGCCAGCAGTCGTGGGCTCTCACACGGAAAGACCTGTGGCTACACCTTC. Amino acid sequence: CASSRGLSHGKTCGYTF.